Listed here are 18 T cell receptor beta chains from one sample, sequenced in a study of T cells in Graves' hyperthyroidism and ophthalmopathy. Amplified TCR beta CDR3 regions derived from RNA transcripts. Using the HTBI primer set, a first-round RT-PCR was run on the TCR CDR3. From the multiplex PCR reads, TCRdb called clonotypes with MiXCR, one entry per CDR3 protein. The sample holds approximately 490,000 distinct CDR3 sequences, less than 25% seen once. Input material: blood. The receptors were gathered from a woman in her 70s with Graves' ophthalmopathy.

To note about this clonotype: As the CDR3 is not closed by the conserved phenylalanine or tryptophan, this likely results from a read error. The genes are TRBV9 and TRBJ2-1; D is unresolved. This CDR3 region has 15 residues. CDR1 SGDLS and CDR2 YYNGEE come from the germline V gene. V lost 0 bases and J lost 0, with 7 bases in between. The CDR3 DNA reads TGTGCCAGCAGCGTAGGCGCGACCTCCTACAATGAGCAGTTCCTC. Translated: CASSVGATSYNEQFL.

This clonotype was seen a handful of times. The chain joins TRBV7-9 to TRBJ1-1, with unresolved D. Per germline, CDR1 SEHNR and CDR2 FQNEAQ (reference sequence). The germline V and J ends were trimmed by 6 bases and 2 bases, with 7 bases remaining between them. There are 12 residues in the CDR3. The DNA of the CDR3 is TGTGCCAGCAGGGTCATTAACACTGAAGCTTTCTTT. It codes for CASRVINTEAFF.

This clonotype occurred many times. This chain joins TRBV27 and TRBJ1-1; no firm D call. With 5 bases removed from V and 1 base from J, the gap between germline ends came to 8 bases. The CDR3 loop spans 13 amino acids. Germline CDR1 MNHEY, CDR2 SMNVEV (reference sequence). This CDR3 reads CASSPRRNTEAFF. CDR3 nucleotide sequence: TGTGCCAGCAGTCCCAGAAGGAACACTGAAGCTTTCTTT.

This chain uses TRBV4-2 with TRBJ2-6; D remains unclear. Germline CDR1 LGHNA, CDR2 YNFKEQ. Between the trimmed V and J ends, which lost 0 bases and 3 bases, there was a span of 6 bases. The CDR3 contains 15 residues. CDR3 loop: CASSQEGSGANVLTF. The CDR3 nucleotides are TGTGCCAGCAGCCAAGAGGGTAGTGGGGCCAACGTCCTGACTTTC.

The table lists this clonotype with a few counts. Here the CDR3 reads CASTSSGFGNTIYF. DNA of the CDR3: TGTGCCAGCACCTCTTCAGGGTTTGGAAACACCATATATTTT. The chain has TRBV28 and TRBJ1-3; possibly TRBD1 for D (5 bases). Germline lookup yields CDR1 MDHEN and CDR2 SYDVKM. The ends were cut back, 7 bases at V and 3 bases at J, with 13 bases in the middle. The length of the CDR3 is 14 residues.

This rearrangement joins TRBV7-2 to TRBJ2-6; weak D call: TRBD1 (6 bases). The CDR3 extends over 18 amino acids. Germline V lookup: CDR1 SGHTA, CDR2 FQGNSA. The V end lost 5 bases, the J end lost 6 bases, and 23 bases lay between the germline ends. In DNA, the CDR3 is TGTGCCAGCAGCGATCCTCTCGGACAGCCCGGTAAGGCCAACGTCCTGACTTTC. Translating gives CASSDPLGQPGKANVLTF.

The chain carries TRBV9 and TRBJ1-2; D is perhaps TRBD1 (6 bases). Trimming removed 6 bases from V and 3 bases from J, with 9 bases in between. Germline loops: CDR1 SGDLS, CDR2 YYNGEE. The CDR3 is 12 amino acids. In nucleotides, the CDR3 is TGTGCCAGCAAAGGGGGAGACTATGGCTACACCTTC. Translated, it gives CASKGGDYGYTF.

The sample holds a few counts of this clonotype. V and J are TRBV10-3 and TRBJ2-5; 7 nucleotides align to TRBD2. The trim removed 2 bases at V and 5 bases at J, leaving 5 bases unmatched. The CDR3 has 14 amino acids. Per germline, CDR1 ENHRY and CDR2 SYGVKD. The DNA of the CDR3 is TGTGCCATCAGTGAGACGGGGCGGGAGGAGACCCAGTACTTC. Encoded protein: CAISETGREETQYF.

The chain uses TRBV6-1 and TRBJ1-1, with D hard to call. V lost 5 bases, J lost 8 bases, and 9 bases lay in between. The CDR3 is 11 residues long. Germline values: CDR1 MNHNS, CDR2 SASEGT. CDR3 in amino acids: CASSSFSEAFF. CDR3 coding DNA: TGTGCCAGCAGTTCTTTTTCGGAAGCTTTCTTT.

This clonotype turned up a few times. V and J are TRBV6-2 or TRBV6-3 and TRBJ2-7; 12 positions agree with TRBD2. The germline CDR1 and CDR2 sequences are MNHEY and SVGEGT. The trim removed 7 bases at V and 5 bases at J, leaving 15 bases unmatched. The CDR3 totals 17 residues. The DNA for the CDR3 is TGTGCCAGCAAAGGGGGCGTTCGCCGACTAGCGGGAGACGAGCAGTACTTC. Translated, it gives CASKGGVRRLAGDEQYF.

CDR3 in amino acids: CSARDISGYVYEQYF. CDR3 sequence (DNA): TGCAGTGCTAGAGATATTAGCGGGTATGTCTACGAGCAGTACTTC. This chain joins TRBV20-1 and TRBJ2-7; TRBD2 matches at 7 bases. The CDR3 runs to 15 residues. The V and J ends lost 0 bases and 3 bases, in that order; junction bases with no gene match: 8. Germline CDR1 reads DFQATT; CDR2 reads SNEGSKA (reference sequence).

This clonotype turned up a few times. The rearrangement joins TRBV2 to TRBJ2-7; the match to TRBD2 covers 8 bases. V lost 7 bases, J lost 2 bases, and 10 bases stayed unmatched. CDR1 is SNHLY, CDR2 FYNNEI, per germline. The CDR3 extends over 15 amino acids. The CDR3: CASTQGSGGTYEQYF. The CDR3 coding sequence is TGTGCCAGCACCCAAGGGAGCGGGGGAACCTACGAGCAGTACTTC. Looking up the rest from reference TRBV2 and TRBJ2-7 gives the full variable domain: EPEVTQTPSHQVTQMGQEVILRCVPISNHLYFYWYRQILGQKVEFLVSFYNNEISEKSEIFDDQFSVERPDGSNFTLKIRSTKLEDSAMYFCASTQGSGGTYEQYFGPGTRLTVT.

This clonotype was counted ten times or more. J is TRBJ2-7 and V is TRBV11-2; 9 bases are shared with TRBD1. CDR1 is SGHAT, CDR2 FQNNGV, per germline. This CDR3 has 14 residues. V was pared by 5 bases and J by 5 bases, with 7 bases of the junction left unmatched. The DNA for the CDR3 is TGTGCCAGCAGCGCCGGGACAGGGTACCACGAGCAGTACTTC. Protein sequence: CASSAGTGYHEQYF.

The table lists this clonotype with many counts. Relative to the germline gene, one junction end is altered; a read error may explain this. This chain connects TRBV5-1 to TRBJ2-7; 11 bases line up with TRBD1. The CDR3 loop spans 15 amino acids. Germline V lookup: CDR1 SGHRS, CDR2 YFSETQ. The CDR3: CASSLGTGGSYEQYF. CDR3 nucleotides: TGTGCCAGCAGTTTAGGGACAGGGGGCTCCTACGAGCAGTACTTC.

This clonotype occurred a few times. In DNA form, the CDR3 reads TGCGCCAGCAGCCCTAGCGGTGTCACAGATACGCAGTATTTT. It is translated as CASSPSGVTDTQYF. The chain uses TRBV4-1 and TRBJ2-3; 7 nucleotides match TRBD2. After removal of 4 bases from V and 2 bases from J, the junction contained 3 bases not matched to a gene. CDR3 length equals 14 residues. Germline V gene sequence: CDR1 MGHRA, CDR2 YSYEKL.

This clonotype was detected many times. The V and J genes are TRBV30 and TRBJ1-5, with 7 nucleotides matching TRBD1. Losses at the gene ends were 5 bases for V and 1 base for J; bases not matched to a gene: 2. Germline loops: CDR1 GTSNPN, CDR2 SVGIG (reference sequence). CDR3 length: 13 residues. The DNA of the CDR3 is TGTGCCTGGTCGGGACAGAGCAATCAGCCCCAGCATTTT. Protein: CAWSGQSNQPQHF.

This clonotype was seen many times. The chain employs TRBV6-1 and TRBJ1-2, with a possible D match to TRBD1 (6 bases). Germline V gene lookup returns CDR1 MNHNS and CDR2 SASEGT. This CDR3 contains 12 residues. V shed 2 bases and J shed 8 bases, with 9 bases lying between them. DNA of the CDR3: TGTGCCAGCAGTGAAAGAGGGGGGGGCTACACCTTC. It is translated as CASSERGGGYTF.

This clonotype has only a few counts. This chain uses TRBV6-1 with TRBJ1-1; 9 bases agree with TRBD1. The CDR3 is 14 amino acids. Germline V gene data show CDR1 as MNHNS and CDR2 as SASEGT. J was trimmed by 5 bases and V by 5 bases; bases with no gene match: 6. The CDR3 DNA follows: TGTGCCAGCAGTCAGACAGGGGGTGAGACTGAAGCTTTCTTT. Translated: CASSQTGGETEAFF.